This entry lists 22 T cell receptor beta chains sequenced from one sample in a study of blood T cell repertoires in COVID-19. TCRdb keeps only in-frame clones here, not all; method: immunoSEQ multiplex PCR. The sample contains about 150,000 clones, roughly 88% of which appear only once. Specimen: peripheral blood. The receptor set was obtained from an older man with COVID-19, enrolled during active disease.

This chain uses TRBV9 with TRBJ2-5, with 8 bases aligning to TRBD1. Germline loops: CDR1 SGDLS, CDR2 YYNGEE. J gave up 7 bases and V 2 bases, and 10 bases lay outside the gene matches. The CDR3 extends over 15 amino acids. The CDR3 DNA reads as TGTGCCAGCAGCGTCACGGGACAGGCGGTTGGGACCCAGTACTTC. Translating gives CASSVTGQAVGTQYF.

Here the CDR3 DNA reads TGTGCCAGCAGCGAAACAGGGGTGGTGGGTGAAAAACTGTTTTTT. Translating gives CASSETGVVGEKLFF. The genes are TRBV7-2 and TRBJ1-4; 7 nucleotides line up with TRBD1. Germline V gene sequence: CDR1 SGHTA, CDR2 FQGNSA. V shed 5 bases, J shed 7 bases, and the junction held 10 bases outside the gene matches. The CDR3 is 15 residues long.

This chain links TRBV18 with TRBJ1-1; TRBD1 aligns across 8 bases. Losses at the gene ends were 5 bases for V and 2 bases for J; bases not matched to a gene: 4. Germline CDR1 reads KGHSH; CDR2 reads LQKENI. This CDR3 spans 14 amino acids. CDR3 loop: CASSSDRGNTEAFF. As DNA, the CDR3 is TGTGCCAGCTCATCAGACAGGGGCAACACTGAAGCTTTCTTT.

This rearrangement joins TRBV6-2 or TRBV6-3 to TRBJ2-2; no clear D gene. Germline V gives CDR1 MNHEY, CDR2 SVGEGT. V lost 2 bases and J lost 0, with 7 bases in between. The length of the CDR3 is 15 residues. The CDR3 protein is CASSYHSPNTGELFF. The CDR3 DNA reads as TGTGCCAGCAGTTACCACAGCCCGAACACCGGGGAGCTGTTTTTT.

V usage is TRBV19 and J usage is TRBJ2-2; 7 bases are a match to TRBD2. This CDR3 comprises 15 residues. The V gene's germline CDR1 is LNHDA and CDR2 SQIVND (reference sequence). V dropped 2 bases and J dropped 4; count of bases not matched to a gene: 4. CDR3 sequence (DNA): TGTGCCAGTAGTATACTCGGGGAGGGCACCGGGGAGCTGTTTTTT. This translates into CASSILGEGTGELFF.

V is TRBV5-1 and J is TRBJ1-1; perhaps TRBD1 as D (6 bases). This CDR3 is built from 13 residues. Germline V gene data show CDR1 as SGHRS and CDR2 as YFSETQ. V was clipped by 3 bases and J by 3 bases, with 9 bases between them. Here the CDR3 DNA reads TGCGCCAGCAGCTCAGCAGGGGACACTGAAGCTTTCTTT. This gives the protein CASSSAGDTEAFF.

V gene TRBV27 combines with J gene TRBJ1-2; tentative D call: TRBD1 (5 bases). Germline V gene lookup returns CDR1 MNHEY and CDR2 SMNVEV (reference sequence). The CDR3 loop spans 9 amino acids. Between the trimmed V and J ends, which lost 9 bases and 6 bases, there was a span of 5 bases. The CDR3 nucleotides are TGTGCCAGACAGGATGGCTACACCTTC. This sequence encodes CARQDGYTF.

Remarks on this clone: Within the sample, other DNA sequences also encode this same CDR3. The J gene is TRBJ1-4, the V gene TRBV14; 7 bases align to TRBD1. This CDR3 is built from 16 residues. In germline, CDR1 is SGHDN, CDR2 FVKESK. The trim removed 3 bases at V and 0 bases at J, leaving 4 bases unmatched. The CDR3 nucleotides read TGTGCCAGCAGCCAGCGCCAGGGGGCAACTAATGAAAAACTGTTTTTT. Its translation: CASSQRQGATNEKLFF.

This clone appeared a single time. The chain carries TRBV6-5 and TRBJ2-2, with D possibly being TRBD1 (5 bases). The V and J ends lost 7 bases and 7 bases respectively, with 13 bases between them. The germline gives CDR1 MNHEY, CDR2 SVGAGI. The CDR3 consists of 13 residues. The CDR3 DNA is TGTGCCAGCATCCTGGGGCAAGTCGGGGAGCTGTTTTTT. Translated: CASILGQVGELFF.

V gene TRBV10-2 combines with J gene TRBJ2-1; TRBD1 aligns across 11 bases. This CDR3 has 13 residues. J lost 6 bases, V lost 8 bases, and 3 bases had no gene match. Germline assignment: CDR1 WSHSY and CDR2 SAAADI. The CDR3 DNA is TGCGCCAGCTGGACAGGGGGCCTCAATGAGCAGTTCTTC. It yields the protein CASWTGGLNEQFF.

The rearrangement joins TRBV19 to TRBJ1-4; tentative D call: TRBD1 (5 bases). In germline, CDR1 is LNHDA, CDR2 SQIVND (reference sequence). The ends were cut back, 3 bases at V and 8 bases at J, with 13 bases in the middle. The CDR3 contains 14 residues. CDR3 region: CASSIQGHGEKLFF. In nucleotides, the CDR3 is TGTGCCAGTAGTATTCAGGGCCACGGAGAAAAACTGTTTTTT.

The chain carries TRBV6-5 and TRBJ1-1; tentatively, D is TRBD1 (5 bases). This CDR3 contains 15 residues. The V gene lost 2 bases and the J gene lost 2 bases, with 12 bases spanning the gap. Germline V gives CDR1 MNHEY, CDR2 SVGAGI. CDR3 nucleotide sequence: TGTGCCAGCAGTTACAGGCGAACAGGAAACACTGAAGCTTTCTTT. This encodes CASSYRRTGNTEAFF.

The V gene is TRBV28, the J gene TRBJ1-5; TRBD1 matches 9 bases. Trimming at V came to 3 bases and at J to 2 bases, leaving 2 bases not matched to a gene. This CDR3 is built from 15 residues. CDR1 MDHEN and CDR2 SYDVKM come from the germline V gene. Here the CDR3 reads CASSLRTGGNQPQHF. The CDR3 coding sequence is TGTGCCAGCAGTTTGAGGACAGGGGGCAATCAGCCCCAGCATTTT.

The CDR3 region is CASSQGGSNSPLHF. CDR3 bases: TGCGCCAGCAGCCAAGGGGGCAGTAATTCACCCCTCCACTTT. The chain couples TRBV4-3 to TRBJ1-6; TRBD1 might be the D (5 bases). The length of the CDR3 is 14 residues. Germline CDR1 and CDR2: LGHNA and YSLEER. V lost 1 base to trimming and J lost 6 bases, with 7 bases between them.

This clone has just a few counts. The CDR3 nucleotides are TGTGCCAGCAGCGGCCGACAGGACACTGAAGCTTTCTTT. It translates to CASSGRQDTEAFF. The rearrangement joins TRBV6-5 to TRBJ1-1; D is perhaps TRBD1 (6 bases). Germline V CDR1 and CDR2: MNHEY, SVGAGI. There are 13 residues in the CDR3. Trimming left V 6 bases short and J 3 bases short, with 11 bases between.

The gene calls are TRBV19 and TRBJ1-5; TRBD1 matches 10 bases. This CDR3 is 13 amino acids long. V trimming: 10 bases; J trimming: 4 bases; junction bases outside the gene matches: 4. The germline gives CDR1 LNHDA, CDR2 SQIVND (reference sequence). This CDR3 is CATRDRGNQPQHF. The CDR3 coding sequence is TGTGCCACCCGGGACAGGGGTAATCAGCCCCAGCATTTT.

The rearrangement joins TRBV19 to TRBJ1-3; perhaps TRBD1 as D (5 bases). The CDR3 length is 14 residues. The ends were cut back, 6 bases at V and 0 bases at J, with 9 bases in the middle. Germline CDR1 LNHDA, CDR2 SQIVND (reference sequence). In DNA form, the CDR3 reads TGTGCCAGTAGCCGGGGGGGCTCTGGAAACACCATATATTTT. Translating gives CASSRGGSGNTIYF.

The V and J genes are TRBV18 and TRBJ2-2, with 8 bases lining up with TRBD1. J gave up 7 bases and V 3 bases, and 7 bases lay outside the gene matches. The V gene's germline CDR1 is KGHSH and CDR2 LQKENI. CDR3 length equals 15 residues. CDR3 sequence reads: CASSPVTGGVGELFF. The CDR3, as DNA: TGTGCCAGCTCACCCGTTACAGGGGGAGTCGGGGAGCTGTTTTTT. Complete variable domain (other parts from reference TRBV18 and TRBJ2-2): NAGVMQNPRHLVRRRGQEARLRCSPMKGHSHVYWYRQLPEEGLKFMVYLQKENIIDESGMPKERFSAEFPKEGPSILRIQQVVRGDSAAYFCASSPVTGGVGELFFGEGSRLTVL.

The chain couples TRBV28 to TRBJ2-7; the D gene is possibly TRBD1 (7 bases). This CDR3 is 12 amino acids long. Germline lookup yields CDR1 MDHEN and CDR2 SYDVKM. V was shortened by 7 bases and J by 3 bases, with 10 bases between the two germline ends. CDR3 nucleotide sequence: TGTGCCAGCACCAGGGGGGACTACGAGCAGTACTTC. Protein sequence: CASTRGDYEQYF.

The CDR3, as DNA: TGTGCCAGCAGCTCGGGGGGATCAGATGAAAAACTGTTTTTT. It codes for CASSSGGSDEKLFF. This sequence joins TRBV11-3 and TRBJ1-4; D perhaps matches TRBD1 (5 bases). V dropped 4 bases and J dropped 6 bases, with 12 bases sitting between them. This CDR3 comprises 14 residues. The germline gives CDR1 SGHNT, CDR2 YENEEA.

The chain combines TRBV6-5 with TRBJ2-6; possible D gene TRBD2, 6 bases. Germline CDR1 and CDR2: MNHEY and SVGAGI. V shed 2 bases and J shed 0 bases, with 8 bases lying between them. This CDR3 is built from 16 residues. The DNA of the CDR3 is TGTGCCAGCAGTTACCGGGAGAACTCTGGGGCCAACGTCCTGACTTTC. Protein sequence: CASSYRENSGANVLTF.

The rearrangement uses TRBV5-1 and TRBJ2-3; TRBD1 might be the D (5 bases). V lost 5 bases to trimming and J lost 0 bases, with 13 bases between them. In germline, CDR1 is SGHRS, CDR2 YFSETQ. The CDR3 runs to 15 residues. CDR3 DNA: TGCGCCAGCAGGTCGACAGAAGCTAGCACAGATACGCAGTATTTT. This codes for CASRSTEASTDTQYF.